Following are 22 T cell receptor beta chains from one sample sequenced in a study of T cell responses to AZD1222 COVID-19 vaccine. The data were produced by immunoSEQ multiplex PCR, yet TCRdb's version contains in-frame clones alone and is incomplete. The repertoire holds some 190,000 clones, about nine tenths seen once, with about 1.9% in the top ten. Here the sequenced sample was peripheral blood, taken 28 days after the second AZD1222 dose. The receptors here all came from an adult who received the AZD1222 COVID-19 vaccine.

The chain has TRBV11-1 and TRBJ1-3, with a possible D match to TRBD1 (5 bases). The CDR3 loop spans 16 amino acids. The germline V gene encodes CDR1 SGHAT and CDR2 FQDESV (reference sequence). V was cut by 5 bases and J by 0 bases, with 14 bases left in between. The CDR3 region is CASSRTDSLSGNTIYF. The CDR3 DNA sequence: TGTGCCAGCAGCCGGACCGACAGCCTCTCTGGAAACACCATATATTTT.

This chain joins TRBV7-2 and TRBJ2-2, with unresolved D. V was clipped by 5 bases and J by 2 bases, with 9 bases between them. Germline V gives CDR1 SGHTA, CDR2 FQGNSA. The CDR3 runs 14 residues. The CDR3 region is CASSLMHNTGELFF. DNA of the CDR3: TGTGCCAGCAGCCTAATGCACAACACCGGGGAGCTGTTTTTT.

The genes are TRBV19 and TRBJ1-1; 9 bases fit TRBD1. This CDR3 is 15 amino acids long. Trimming took 7 bases from V and 0 from J; bases not matched to a gene: 6. The V gene's germline CDR1 is LNHDA and CDR2 SQIVND (reference sequence). The CDR3 coding sequence is TGTGCCAGTAAAGGGACAGGGCTGATGAACACTGAAGCTTTCTTT. It codes for CASKGTGLMNTEAFF.

The rearrangement joins TRBV5-1 to TRBJ1-5, with D uncertain. The ends were cut back, 7 bases at V and 7 bases at J, with 15 bases in the middle. Germline V gene sequence: CDR1 SGHRS, CDR2 YFSETQ. The CDR3 spans 13 residues. CDR3 DNA sequence: TGCGCCAGCCTCAACAACCCGCCCCAGCCCCAGCATTTT. Its protein is CASLNNPPQPQHF.

The V gene is TRBV10-1, the J gene TRBJ2-1; D not resolved. The CDR3 spans 14 residues. Germline assignment: CDR1 WNHNN and CDR2 SYGVQD (reference sequence). V lost 4 bases and J 6 bases, leaving 13 bases between the germline ends. The CDR3 loop is CASSGQGIRNEQFF. CDR3 coding DNA: TGCGCCAGCAGTGGTCAAGGGATCCGCAATGAGCAGTTCTTC.

The gene calls are TRBV6-6 and TRBJ1-5; D might be TRBD1 (6 bases). CDR1 is MNHNY and CDR2 is SVGAGI in the germline V gene (reference sequence). The CDR3 sequence is 15 residues long. V was trimmed by 10 bases and J by 5 bases, leaving 21 bases between them. In DNA, the CDR3 is TGTGCCACCCAGAGGGGGGCGGGCCGGGATCAGCCCCAGCATTTT. Its protein product is CATQRGAGRDQPQHF.

This chain connects TRBV11-2 to TRBJ2-7; the D gene is possibly TRBD1 (6 bases). The V gene's germline CDR1 is SGHAT and CDR2 FQNNGV. CDR3 size: 14 residues. The ends were cut back, 2 bases at V and 6 bases at J, with 14 bases in the middle. CDR3 in DNA: TGTGCCAGCAGCTTAAGCCAGGGGTGGCCCGAGCAGTACTTC. This encodes CASSLSQGWPEQYF.

The chain carries TRBV28 and TRBJ1-3, with 7 bases identical to TRBD1. With 8 bases clipped from V and 0 bases from J, the junction kept 7 bases outside the gene matches. CDR1 is MDHEN and CDR2 is SYDVKM in the germline V gene. The CDR3 consists of 15 residues. The CDR3 DNA reads TGTGCCAGCGCGGGACAGTTCCTCTCTGGAAACACCATATATTTT. It specifies CASAGQFLSGNTIYF.

The chain combines TRBV6-5 with TRBJ1-1; TRBD1 matches at 7 bases. The J segment lost 0 bases and the V segment lost 4 bases, leaving 2 bases of the junction unmatched. CDR1 is MNHEY and CDR2 is SVGAGI in the germline V gene. The CDR3 runs 14 residues. This CDR3 reads CASSWGQMNTEAFF. CDR3 bases: TGTGCCAGCAGTTGGGGACAGATGAACACTGAAGCTTTCTTT.

The chain recombines TRBV3-1 (or the pseudogene TRBV3-2) with TRBJ2-5; 12 bases are a match to TRBD2. J was trimmed by 7 bases and V by 5 bases; bases with no gene match: 17. Germline V lookup: CDR1 LGHDT, CDR2 YNNKEL (reference sequence). The CDR3 is 18 amino acids. The chain's CDR3 is CASSKWTSGVPGGVTQYF. The CDR3 DNA reads TGTGCCAGCAGCAAATGGACTAGCGGGGTACCCGGGGGTGTGACCCAGTACTTC.

The rearrangement uses TRBV5-1 and TRBJ2-1; D may be TRBD1 (5 bases). This CDR3 contains 15 residues. Germline assignment: CDR1 SGHRS and CDR2 YFSETQ. The ends were cut back, 4 bases at V and 4 bases at J, with 15 bases in the middle. The CDR3 bases are TGCGCCAGCAGCCCACGGCAGGGAAATTACAATGAGCAGTTCTTC. Its translation is CASSPRQGNYNEQFF.

V gene TRBV10-3 combines with J gene TRBJ1-2; D gene ambiguous. The V end lost 9 bases, the J end lost 4 bases, and 9 bases lay between the germline ends. The CDR3 is 11 amino acids. CDR1 ENHRY and CDR2 SYGVKD come from the germline V gene. CDR3 region: CAMGEVYGYTF. The CDR3 nucleotides are TGTGCCATGGGAGAGGTCTATGGCTACACCTTC.

The chain has TRBV4-1 and TRBJ2-3; D is undetermined. This CDR3 comprises 16 residues. Trimming removed 0 bases from V and 9 bases from J, with 19 bases in between. Germline V gene lookup returns CDR1 MGHRA and CDR2 YSYEKL. The DNA of the CDR3 is TGCGCCAGCAGCCAAGACGGGCGGAAAGCACCACCGACGCAGTATTTT. This encodes CASSQDGRKAPPTQYF.

This clone was detected a few times. The rearrangement links TRBV11-3 to TRBJ2-2; the D gene is possibly TRBD2 (6 bases). Germline CDR1 is SGHNT and CDR2 is YENEEA. This CDR3 is 15 amino acids long. Trimming cost V 5 bases and J 3 bases, with 13 bases left between them. The CDR3 sequence: CASSKGDSDTGELFF. The CDR3 coding sequence is TGTGCCAGCAGCAAAGGGGACTCTGACACCGGGGAGCTGTTTTTT.

The rearrangement joins TRBV19 to TRBJ2-7, with 7 bases that match TRBD2. The CDR3 runs to 14 residues. V dropped 8 bases and J dropped 0; count of bases not matched to a gene: 7. CDR1 and CDR2 (germline): LNHDA, SQIVND (reference sequence). In DNA, the CDR3 is TGTGCCAGTCGGGTTAGCGGGTACTCCTACGAGCAGTACTTC. Protein: CASRVSGYSYEQYF.

V gene TRBV11-1 combines with J gene TRBJ2-3, with D perhaps TRBD2 (6 bases). Germline CDR1 SGHAT, CDR2 FQDESV (reference sequence). Trimming left V 5 bases short and J 2 bases short, with 17 bases between. The CDR3 loop spans 16 amino acids. CDR3 sequence reads: CASSTVVGGVTDTQYF. CDR3 nucleotides: TGTGCCAGCAGCACAGTAGTCGGCGGGGTCACAGATACGCAGTATTTT.

This clone was seen a single time. The chain couples TRBV30 to TRBJ1-2; no clear D gene. The CDR3 is made up of 13 amino acids. Trimming stripped 3 bases from V and 8 bases from J, with 16 bases between. Germline CDR1 GTSNPN, CDR2 SVGIG (reference sequence). CDR3 protein: CAWSSLEGLGYTF. CDR3 coding DNA: TGTGCCTGGAGCTCTCTAGAAGGGTTAGGCTACACCTTC. Filled out from reference TRBV30 and TRBJ1-2, the complete variable domain reads SQTIHQWPATLVQPVGSPLSLECTVEGTSNPNLYWYRQAAGRGLQLLFYSVGIGQISSEVPQNLSASRPQDRQFILSSKKLLLSDSGFYLCAWSSLEGLGYTFGSGTRLTVV.

V usage is TRBV10-1 and J usage is TRBJ2-7; D unresolved. CDR3 length: 14 residues. The ends were cut back, 4 bases at V and 0 bases at J, with 10 bases in the middle. Germline-derived CDR1 and CDR2 are WNHNN and SYGVQD (reference sequence). The CDR3 sequence is CASSATGISYEQYF. CDR3 nucleotides: TGCGCCAGCAGTGCTACGGGCATCTCCTACGAGCAGTACTTC.

The gene calls are TRBV14 and TRBJ2-7, with D tentatively TRBD1 or TRBD2 (7 bases each). Germline V CDR1 and CDR2: SGHDN, FVKESK. This CDR3 has 16 residues. The V end was cut by 2 bases, the J end by 9 bases, with 23 bases between. This CDR3 reads CASSQPGGGQPPRQYF. The CDR3 region has the DNA TGTGCCAGCAGCCAACCCGGCGGGGGACAGCCCCCCCGGCAGTACTTC.

The chain has TRBV29-1 and TRBJ1-2; D may be TRBD1 (5 bases). The CDR3 totals 13 residues. Per germline, CDR1 SQVTM and CDR2 ANQGSEA. The V and J ends lost 6 bases and 8 bases respectively, with 19 bases between them. Here the CDR3 DNA reads TGCAGCGTCTACGGGACGCAGGGACGGGGCTACACCTTC. It codes for CSVYGTQGRGYTF. Full variable domain (remainder filled in from reference TRBV29-1 and TRBJ1-2): SAVISQKPSRDICQRGTSLTIQCQVDSQVTMMFWYRQQPGQSLTLIATANQGSEATYESGFVIDKFPISRPNLTFSTLTVSNMSPEDSSIYLCSVYGTQGRGYTFGSGTRLTVV.

This chain links TRBV5-1 with TRBJ1-4, with 8 bases matching TRBD1. V shed 8 bases, J shed 0 bases, and the junction held 3 bases outside the gene matches. The CDR3 length is 14 residues. From germline, CDR1 is SGHRS and CDR2 YFSETQ. The chain's CDR3 is CASTGGSTNEKLFF. CDR3 nucleotide sequence: TGCGCCAGTACAGGGGGGTCAACTAATGAAAAACTGTTTTTT.

This clone was detected a few times. V usage is TRBV19 and J usage is TRBJ2-4, with 7 bases matching TRBD1. Germline CDR1 LNHDA, CDR2 SQIVND (reference sequence). The V gene end was trimmed by 7 bases and the J gene end by 1 base; junction bases not matched to a gene: 7. This CDR3 has 15 amino acids. As DNA, the CDR3 is TGTGCCAGTAAACAGGGGCACGGGGCCAAAAACATTCAGTACTTC. Residues: CASKQGHGAKNIQYF.